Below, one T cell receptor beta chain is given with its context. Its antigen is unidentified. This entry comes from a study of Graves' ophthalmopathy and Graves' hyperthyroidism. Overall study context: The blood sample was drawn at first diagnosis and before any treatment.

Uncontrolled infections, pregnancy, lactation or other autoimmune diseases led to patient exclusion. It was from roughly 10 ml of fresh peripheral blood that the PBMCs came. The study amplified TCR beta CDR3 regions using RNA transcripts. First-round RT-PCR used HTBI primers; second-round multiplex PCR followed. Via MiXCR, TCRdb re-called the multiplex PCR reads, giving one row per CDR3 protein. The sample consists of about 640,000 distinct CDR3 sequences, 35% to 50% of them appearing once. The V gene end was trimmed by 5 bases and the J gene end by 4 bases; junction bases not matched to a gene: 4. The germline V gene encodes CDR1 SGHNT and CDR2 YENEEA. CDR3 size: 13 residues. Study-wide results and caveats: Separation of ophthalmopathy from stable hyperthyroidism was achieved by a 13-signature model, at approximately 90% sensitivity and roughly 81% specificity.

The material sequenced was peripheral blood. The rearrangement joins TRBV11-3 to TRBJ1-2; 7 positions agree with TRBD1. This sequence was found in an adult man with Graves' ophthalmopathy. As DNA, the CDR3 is TGTGCCAGCAGCCATGGACAGGTCTATGGCTACACCTTC. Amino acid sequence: CASSHGQVYGYTF.